The source of this TCR beta chain is a study of blood T cells in healthy people across ages. Concerning this clonotype: The antigen is not known.

Study conclusions and caveats: Aged donors had fewer naive CD4+ cells and lower diversity than long-lived donors.

With a J-beta primer mix and a sample-barcoded 5' primer, a second PCR ran roughly 6 to 11 cycles. TCRdb re-called the 5' RACE reads through MiXCR, storing one row per CDR3 protein. The data contain about 1.6 million distinct CDR3 sequences, roughly 30% of them singletons. The specimen was blood. This receptor was obtained from a woman aged 30 to 39 in good health.

The CDR3 nucleotides read TGCGCCAGCAGCTTGTTGGGGGACGTTCGGACCGGGGAGCTGTTTTTT. It is translated as CASSLLGDVRTGELFF. The chain is built from TRBV5-1 and TRBJ2-2; D tentatively reads TRBD1 or TRBD2 (5 bases each). Trimming took off 1 base at V and 5 bases at J, with 15 bases between the two ends. Germline-derived CDR1 and CDR2 are SGHRS and YFSETQ. CDR3 length: 16 residues.